A selection of T cell receptor beta chains follows, all from one sample in a study of a mutant IDH1 vaccine in newly diagnosed glioma. The repertoire was sequenced with immunoSEQ multiplex PCR; TCRdb's copy has only in-frame clones and lacks some. The data hold about 48,000 clones, with roughly 80% observed a single time. No cognate antigen is known for these TCRs. The sample was PBMCs, taken from a glioma patient whose treatment included an IDH1 peptide vaccine. The receptors come from a man in his forties with glioma. The conserved cysteine and the conserved F or W are not part of the CDR3 here. A D gene is named only where the DNA matches it firmly.

cdr3_length | v_call | d_call | cdr3_aa
11 | TRBV9 | - | ASSPGGDYEQY
14 | TRBV5-1 | TRBD1 | ASSSSIGTVSYEQY
13 | TRBV4-2 | TRBD1 | ASSRRTGGSNEQY
12 | TRBV30 | TRBD2 | AWRTPGLAGEGY
12 | TRBV7-9 | TRBD2 | ASSPAGATGELF
12 | TRBV14 | TRBD1 | ASSQRTGHYGYT
13 | TRBV29-1 | - | SVDGAGERLWGYT
11 | TRBV7-8 | - | ASSVGRPYEQY
10 | TRBV14 | - | ASSQDNQPQH
9 | TRBV29-1 | - | SGNRGNEQY
14 | TRBV10-3 | TRBD1 | AISDPDRGFTDTQY
12 | TRBV7-9 | - | ASSFGAGNEKLF
11 | TRBV19 | - | ASSLYSGNTIY
12 | TRBV6-5 | TRBD1 | ASSRQGTGSPLH
12 | TRBV29-1 | - | SVVFGARNQPQH
12 | TRBV5-5 | - | ASSLDAAIGYAF
13 | TRBV4-1 | - | ASSQELLSAYEQY
12 | TRBV7-8 | - | ASSLGKGNQPQH
12 | TRBV5-4 | - | ASRYLSGKETQY
12 | TRBV25-1 | TRBD1 | ASSYRGYNNEQF
14 | TRBV7-9 | TRBD2 | ASSLATSVSGGELF
11 | TRBV27 | - | ASTPAGNQPQH
11 | TRBV12-1 | - | ASSFIDADTQY
15 | TRBV27 | - | ASSLRGGGAYGTPLH
12 | TRBV6-5 | TRBD1 | ASSRTGSGSPLH
12 | TRBV19 | TRBD1 | ASSARQGNEKLF
11 | TRBV5-5 | - | ASSLDSNQPQH
12 | TRBV2 | - | ASSPTGMNTEAF
13 | TRBV6-6 | - | ASSYPGPRNTEAF
11 | TRBV6-1 | TRBD1 | ASSHTGGQGYT
13 | TRBV6-5 | - | ASSYSTRNNEKLF
10 | TRBV6-1 | TRBD1 | ASTMTGNGYT
15 | TRBV5-1 | - | ASSLAVTAGATDTQY
12 | TRBV6-1 | - | ASSEDQEVQPQH
14 | TRBV7-2 | TRBD1 | ASSSPGQGAIDTQY
12 | TRBV7-9 | - | ASSLVKGVAEAF
14 | TRBV6-1 | - | ASSERLDIRNQPQH
15 | TRBV5-1 | - | ASSLATIGSNNSPLH
12 | TRBV2 | - | ASSAQTSGNTIY
13 | TRBV4-1 | TRBD1 | ASSQVTGGTYEQY
13 | TRBV6-5 | TRBD1 | ASRTGTVWNSPLH
12 | TRBV18 | - | ASSPTGLNSPLH
11 | TRBV29-1 | - | SAAQGSNQPQH
11 | TRBV5-4 | - | ASSFGYSYEQY